This paragraph reports one T cell receptor beta chain. The sample comes from a study of T cells after yellow fever vaccination. 5'RACE template switching generated TCR cDNA, adding a universal primer site and UMIs. Each CDR3 protein gets one entry after TCRdb re-called the 5' RACE reads with MiXCR. The sample has some 560,000 distinct CDR3 sequences; over 15% are singletons. The sample in question was PBMCs, obtained 15 days after the yellow fever booster vaccination. The source is a man younger than 40 who received the YFV17D yellow fever vaccine.

The CDR3 DNA is TGTGCCAGCAGCTTAGATACAGGGGTAGCGAACACCGGGGAGCTGTTTTTT. This gives the protein CASSLDTGVANTGELFF. The rearrangement uses TRBV7-6 and TRBJ2-2; TRBD1 agrees at 7 bases. V lost 1 base to trimming and J lost 0 bases; unmatched junction nucleotides: 5. This CDR3 has 17 residues. Germline V gene data show CDR1 as SGHVS and CDR2 as FNYEAQ.